This T cell receptor (beta chain) was captured by sequencing in a study of vaccination effects on CD4 cells after COVID-19. The V end was cut by 8 bases, the J end by 2 bases, with 25 bases between. CDR3 size: 18 residues. Germline-derived CDR1 and CDR2 are SNHLY and FYNNEI. Using viral peptide pools, the ViraFEST assay grew out antigen-specific CD4+ T cells prior to sequencing. Culture lasted 10 days before CD4+ T cell isolation. Vaccine recipients lacked prior SARS-CoV-2 infection and had negative nucleocapsid antibodies. To note about this clone: Its target is not known.

Findings and caveats of the study: Marked clonal contraction of infection- and vaccine-induced clones was seen late after vaccination.

Libraries were prepared by immunoSEQ multiplex PCR; TCRdb keeps only in-frame clonotypes and omits some of them. The data show some 24,000 clones, approximately 80% seen once. The source of this sequence is a human donor who received a COVID-19 vaccine. The source material was CD4+ T cells from PBMCs cultured with HCoV-NL63 spike peptides, sampled before COVID-19 vaccination. The chain has TRBV2 and TRBJ1-5; TRBD1 is a possible D gene (5 bases). The CDR3 bases are TGTGCCAGCGGGCTGGTTCGATACCGGGACGTGGGCAATCAGCCCCAGCATTTT. Protein product: CASGLVRYRDVGNQPQHF.